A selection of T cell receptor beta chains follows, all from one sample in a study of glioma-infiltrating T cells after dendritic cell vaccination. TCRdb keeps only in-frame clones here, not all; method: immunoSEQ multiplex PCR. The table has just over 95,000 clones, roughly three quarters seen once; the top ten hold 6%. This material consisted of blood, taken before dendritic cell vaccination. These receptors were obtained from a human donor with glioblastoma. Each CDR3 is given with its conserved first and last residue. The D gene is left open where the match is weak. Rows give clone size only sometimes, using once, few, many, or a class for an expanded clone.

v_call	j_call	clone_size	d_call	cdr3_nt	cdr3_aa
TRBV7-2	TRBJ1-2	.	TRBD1	TGTGCCAGCAGCACACAGACAGGGGGAGAGGGCTATGGCTACACCTTC	CASSTQTGGEGYGYTF
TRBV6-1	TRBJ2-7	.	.	TGTGCCAGCAGTGAAGTGGGGGGACCCGAGCAGTACTTC	CASSEVGGPEQYF
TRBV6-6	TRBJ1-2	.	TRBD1	TGTGCCAGCAGCCTGGGACAGGTTGGCTACACCTTC	CASSLGQVGYTF
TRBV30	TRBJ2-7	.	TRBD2	TGTGCCTGCCGACTAGCCATCGAGCAGTACTTC	CACRLAIEQYF
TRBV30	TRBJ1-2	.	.	TGTGCCCATGGAGGAAACTATGGCTACACCTTC	CAHGGNYGYTF
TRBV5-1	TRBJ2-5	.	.	TGCGCCAGCAGCTTGGGAGGAAGGTCCGAAGAGACCCAGTACTTC	CASSLGGRSEETQYF
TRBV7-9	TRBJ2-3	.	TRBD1	TGTGCCAGCAGCGGGACAGGGGGCGACGGCGTTGGTGCAGATACGCAGTATTTT	CASSGTGGDGVGADTQYF
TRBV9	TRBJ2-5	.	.	TGTGCCAGCAGCTCACGTACGGGACTTCCTAGGGAGACCCAGTACTTC	CASSSRTGLPRETQYF
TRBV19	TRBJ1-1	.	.	TGTGCCAGTATAGGGGGACGGTTGTCCACTGAAGCTTTCTTT	CASIGGRLSTEAFF
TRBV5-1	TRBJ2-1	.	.	TGCGCCAGCAGCTTGGGTTCTAGCTCCTACAATGAGCAGTTCTTC	CASSLGSSSYNEQFF
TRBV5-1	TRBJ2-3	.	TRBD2	TGCGCCAGCAGCTTGGGACTAGCGGGTAGAGGCACAGATACGCAGTATTTT	CASSLGLAGRGTDTQYF
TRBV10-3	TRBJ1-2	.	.	TGTGCCATCAGTATGACTGAAGGCCCCTATGGCTACACCTTC	CAISMTEGPYGYTF
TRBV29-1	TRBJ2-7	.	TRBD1	TGCAGCGTACGGGACAGGGGAGTGACCTACGAGCAGTACTTC	CSVRDRGVTYEQYF
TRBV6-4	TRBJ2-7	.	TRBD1	TGTGCCAGCAGTGTAGGAGGACAGGGGAGCTCCTACGAGCAGTACTTC	CASSVGGQGSSYEQYF
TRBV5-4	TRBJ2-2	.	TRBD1	TGTGCCAGCAGCTTGGGACAGGGGGGGCGGCGTGGCACCGGGGAGCTGTTTTTT	CASSLGQGGRRGTGELFF
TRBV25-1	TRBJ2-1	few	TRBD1	TGTGCCAGCAGTGAGCAGGGGGCCTACAATGAGCAGTTCTTC	CASSEQGAYNEQFF
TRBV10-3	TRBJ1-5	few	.	TGTGCCATCAGTGACTGGTCAGGGTTACAGCCCCAGCATTTT	CAISDWSGLQPQHF
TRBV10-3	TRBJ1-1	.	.	TGTGCCATCAGTAGCTTAATGAACACTGAAGCTTTCTTT	CAISSLMNTEAFF
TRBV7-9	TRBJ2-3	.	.	TGTGCCAGCAGCTTAGCGGGGGGGCCGGGTACGCAGTATTTT	CASSLAGGPGTQYF
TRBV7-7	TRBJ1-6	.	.	TGTGCTAGCAGCTTATTTGAGGATTCACCCCTCCACTTT	CASSLFEDSPLHF
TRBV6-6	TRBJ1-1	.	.	TGTGCCAGTTCCCAGGCACTGAACACTGAAGCTTTCTTT	CASSQALNTEAFF
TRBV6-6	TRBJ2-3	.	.	TGTGCCAGCAGTTACGACCCCGGGGGTACGCAGTATTTT	CASSYDPGGTQYF
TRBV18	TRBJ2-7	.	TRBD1	TGTGCCAGCTCCCGGACAGGGGGCCACGAGCAGTACTTC	CASSRTGGHEQYF
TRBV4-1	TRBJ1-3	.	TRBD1	TGCGCCAGCAGCCATCCAGACAGGGATTCTGGAAACACCATATATTTT	CASSHPDRDSGNTIYF
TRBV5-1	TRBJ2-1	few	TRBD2	TGCGCCAGCAGTGCTACCGGACTAGCGGGGGATTACAATGAGCAGTTCTTC	CASSATGLAGDYNEQFF
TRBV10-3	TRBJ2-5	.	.	TGTGCCATCAGTGGGGGCTTAGGACTAAAAGAGACCCAGTACTTC	CAISGGLGLKETQYF